The text below deals with one TCR beta chain. The antigen this receptor binds is unknown. It has no much larger one-base neighbor in the sample; base qualities were not kept. RNA was extracted using the RNeasy kit, and about 0.45 to 1 ug of the RNA was reverse transcribed with random hexamers. The immunoSEQ multiplex PCR assay, which covers 54 Vbeta and 13 Jbeta segments, was used to amplify TCR beta CDR3 regions. Bias from PCR amplification was corrected by using a synthetic template baseline for primer optimization and for computational correction. In the paper's pipeline: Reads were annotated to V, D and J genes per IMGT and analyzed with immunoSEQ Analyzer, keeping only productive sequences. Clonality was calculated as one minus the Shannon entropy normalized by log2 of the number of productive unique sequences. For each patient and control, public and private clones were evaluated among the 100 most prevalent clones. Susac-specific clones were defined as absent from healthy and MS cohorts, around 980 published viral clones and other ImmuneACCESS disease sequences. TCRdb trimmed the raw reads at Q25, called clones with MiXCR and kept productive beta chains. When rows share a CDR3 protein, they turn into one entry using the most common DNA and genes. For this entry, the V and J calls and clone size follow TCRdb and not the study's own pipeline. Within this sample are roughly 330,000 distinct CDR3 sequences, with about 90% of them counted one time only. Roughly 0.059% of the sample is taken by the ten largest.

This entry is derived from a study of CD8 T cells in Susac syndrome (dated by TCRdb to between 2018 and 2021). Turning to the overall study: The study used repertoire sequencing to test whether antigen drove CD8+ T cell activation and differentiation in Susac syndrome.

The CDR3, cysteine through phenylalanine, is 15 amino acids long. Only CDR3 DNA is held: 45 bases, read in frame from base 1. Per the germline V gene, SGDLS is the CDR1 and YYNGEE is the CDR2. V is shortened by 2 bases, J by 2 bases, and the region joining them spans 12 bases. Summary of the overall study and its limitations: The TCR sequencing and HLA analysis was acknowledged to have included a relatively small number of individuals.

High-throughput TCR beta sequencing profiled peripheral blood CD8+ and CD4+ T cells from healthy donors, Susac syndrome patients and multiple sclerosis patients. The multiple sclerosis controls were treatment-naive patients who had stable or active relapsing-remitting disease and met the revised McDonald criteria. Bulk CD8+ and CD4+ T cells were purified magnetically by negative isolation, whereas CD8+ TEMRA cells were enriched by FACS. Blood was drawn into EDTA tubes, processed within 24 hours, and PBMCs were isolated by density gradient centrifugation. PBMCs intended for TCR sequencing were frozen in liquid nitrogen and were later thawed in a 37 degrees C water bath. The sorted or isolated CD4+, CD8+ and CD8+ TEMRA cells reached a purity of at least 90%.

This TCR was sampled from a human donor with multiple sclerosis. Sequenced: CD4+ T cells from PBMCs. The receptor chain draws on TRBV9 and TRBJ2-3; the D gene could be TRBD1 or TRBD2, each one agreeing over 6 bases. The CDR3: CASSVTGGHTDTQYF. The nucleotide sequence reads as follows: TGTGCCAGCAGCGTCACCGGGGGACACACAGATACGCAGTATTTT.